One T cell receptor beta chain is described in this entry. The ends were cut back, 6 bases at V and 0 bases at J, with 10 bases in the middle. There are 14 residues in the CDR3. Germline-derived CDR1 and CDR2 are MDHEN and SYDVKM. Original analysis: Cell counts per sample came from amplifying reference gene primers. TCRdb's table, derived via immunoSEQ multiplex PCR, lists solely in-frame clones and lacks some. D and trimming come from the DNA, and the V and J calls and clone size come from that table. Of around 65,000 clones in the sample, 70% to 85% were seen once. This specimen comes from a study of blood T cell repertoires in COVID-19. At the level of the study: Whether acute or convalescent, the COVID-19 samples came from the United States, Italy and Spain. PBMCs, B-cell-depleted T cells, or T cells provided the cDNA or gDNA that made up the material.

Sequenced: peripheral blood. This TCR derives from a man in his 60s with acute or convalescent COVID-19. This sequence joins TRBV28 and TRBJ2-3, with a tentative D call TRBD2 (6 bases). The CDR3 nucleotides are TGTGCCAGCAGCCGGGGGACCAGCACAGATACGCAGTATTTT. It specifies CASSRGTSTDTQYF.